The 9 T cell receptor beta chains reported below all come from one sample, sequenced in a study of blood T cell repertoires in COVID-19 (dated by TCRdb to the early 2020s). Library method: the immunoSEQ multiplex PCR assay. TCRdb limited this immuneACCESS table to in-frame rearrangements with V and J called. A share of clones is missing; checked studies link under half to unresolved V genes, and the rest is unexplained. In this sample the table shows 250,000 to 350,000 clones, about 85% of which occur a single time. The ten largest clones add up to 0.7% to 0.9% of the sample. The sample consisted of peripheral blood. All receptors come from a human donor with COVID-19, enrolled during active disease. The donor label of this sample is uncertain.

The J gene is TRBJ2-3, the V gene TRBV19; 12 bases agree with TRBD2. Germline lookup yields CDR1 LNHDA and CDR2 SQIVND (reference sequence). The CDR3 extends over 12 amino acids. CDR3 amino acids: CGSGLAGDTQYF. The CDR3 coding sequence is TGTGGGTCCGGACTAGCGGGGGATACGCAGTATTTT.

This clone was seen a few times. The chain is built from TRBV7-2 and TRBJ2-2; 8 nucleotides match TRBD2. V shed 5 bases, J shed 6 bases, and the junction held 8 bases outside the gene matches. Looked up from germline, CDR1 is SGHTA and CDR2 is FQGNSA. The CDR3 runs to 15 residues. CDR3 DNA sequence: TGTGCCAGCAGCCTGGGACTAGATAGTTCCGGGGAGCTGTTTTTT. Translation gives CASSLGLDSSGELFF.

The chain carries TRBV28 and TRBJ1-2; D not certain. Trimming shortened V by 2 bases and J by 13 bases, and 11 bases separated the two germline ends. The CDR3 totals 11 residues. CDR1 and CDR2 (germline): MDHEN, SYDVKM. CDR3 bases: TGTGCCAGCAGTTTAAGCGGGGAAAGCACCTTC. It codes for CASSLSGESTF.

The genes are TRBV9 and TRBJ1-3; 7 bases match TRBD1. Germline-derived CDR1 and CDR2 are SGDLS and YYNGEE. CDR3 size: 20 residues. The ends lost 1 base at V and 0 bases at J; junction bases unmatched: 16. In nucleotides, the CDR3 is TGTGCCAGCAGCGTAACTCTGACAGGGCGAAACGACGTCTCTGGAAACACCATATATTTT. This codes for CASSVTLTGRNDVSGNTIYF.

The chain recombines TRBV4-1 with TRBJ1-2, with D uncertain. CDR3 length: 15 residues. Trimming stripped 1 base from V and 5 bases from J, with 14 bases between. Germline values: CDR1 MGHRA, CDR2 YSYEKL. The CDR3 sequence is CASSQVYTRDYGYTF. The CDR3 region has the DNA TGCGCCAGCAGCCAAGTGTACACGAGGGATTATGGCTACACCTTC.

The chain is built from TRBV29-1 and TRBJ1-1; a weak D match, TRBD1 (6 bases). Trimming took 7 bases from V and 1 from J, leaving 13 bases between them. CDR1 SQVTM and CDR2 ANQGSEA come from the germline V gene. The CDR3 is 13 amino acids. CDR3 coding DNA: TGCAGCGCCTGGGGACAAGCGAACACTGAAGCTTTCTTT. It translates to CSAWGQANTEAFF.

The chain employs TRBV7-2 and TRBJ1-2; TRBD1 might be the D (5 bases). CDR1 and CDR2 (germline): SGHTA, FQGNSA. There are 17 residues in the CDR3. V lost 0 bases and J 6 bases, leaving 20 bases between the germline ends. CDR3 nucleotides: TGTGCCAGCAGCTTAGCCTCAGGAGAGGCAGGGAGGCATGGCTACACCTTC. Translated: CASSLASGEAGRHGYTF.

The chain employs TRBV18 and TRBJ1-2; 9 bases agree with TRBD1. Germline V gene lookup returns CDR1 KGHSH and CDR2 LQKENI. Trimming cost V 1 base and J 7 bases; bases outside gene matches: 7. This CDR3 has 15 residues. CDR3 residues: CASSPLDRGAFGYTF. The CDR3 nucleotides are TGTGCCAGCTCACCACTAGACAGGGGGGCCTTTGGCTACACCTTC.

The CDR3 region has the DNA TGTGCCAGCAGCTCTGCGGGGGCGAACACCGGGGAGCTGTTTTTT. Protein sequence: CASSSAGANTGELFF. This chain uses TRBV11-3 with TRBJ2-2; 7 bases are a match to TRBD2. The junction had 2 bases not matched to a gene; V was cut back by 4 bases and J by 0 bases. This CDR3 contains 15 residues. Germline CDR1 SGHNT, CDR2 YENEEA.